The table lists the clone carrying this T cell receptor beta chain with a few counts. What it binds is unknown. CDR1 and CDR2 from the germline V gene are SGHNT and YYREEE (reference sequence). V lost 4 bases and J 1 base, leaving 11 bases between the germline ends. The CDR3 is made up of 14 amino acids. The sample is drawn from a study of shared clonotypes between healthy human individuals. Study-level background: Three CD4 naive, three CD4 memory, two CD8 naive and one CD8 memory plate were used per donor. Study findings and constraints: Against clonotypes common to all four donors, non-shared ones had lower generation probabilities. A limitation of the genetic and exposure-history diversity represented arose from few donors.

In the study's own analysis: From ImmunoSEQ came sequences covering only the junction and carrying no quality scores, so filtering differed. Here immunoSEQ multiplex PCR was the method, and the copy in TCRdb shows in-frame clones only, minus some. V, J and clone size derive from that table, while D and trimming were established from the DNA sequence. The sample yields over a million clones, about 80% seen once. The chain links TRBV5-4 to TRBJ1-1; TRBD1 might be the D (5 bases). This TCR derives from a man aged 18 to 29 in good health. Some clones in this sample may be carry-over from other donors' samples. The sequenced material came from memory CD4+ T cells from PBMCs. Subset specified: CD45RA-negative fraction. The CDR3 nucleotides are TGTGCCAGCAGCCCCGACAGCCCGAACACTGAAGCTTTCTTT. Its protein product is CASSPDSPNTEAFF.